A selection of T cell receptor beta chains follows, all from one sample in a study of OX40 agonist ivuxolimab in advanced cancers. This table comes from immunoSEQ multiplex PCR, and its TCRdb copy is limited to in-frame clones, with some not included. The table has roughly 74,000 clones, 92% seen once. This specimen was CD4+ or CD8+ T cells sorted from blood, taken in a trial of the OX40 agonist ivuxolimab. These receptors came from an adult with an advanced solid tumor such as melanoma, head and neck, liver or kidney cancer. Each CDR3 is given with its conserved first and last residue. Fields, in order: V gene, J gene, clone size, D gene, CDR3 DNA, CDR3 protein. The D gene is left open where the match is weak. Size values are once, few and many counts, or a class for expanded clones, and some rows have none.

v_call: TRBV13; j_call: TRBJ1-2; clone_size: NA; d_call: NA; cdr3_nt: TGTGCCAGCAGCCAGAGACAGTCACCCCTCCAGGGCTACACCTTC; cdr3_aa: CASSQRQSPLQGYTF
v_call: TRBV5-6; j_call: TRBJ2-5; clone_size: NA; d_call: TRBD1; cdr3_nt: TGTGCCAGCAGGGGACAGGGGGAAGAGACCCAGTACTTC; cdr3_aa: CASRGQGEETQYF
v_call: TRBV6-6; j_call: TRBJ2-1; clone_size: NA; d_call: NA; cdr3_nt: TGTGCCAGCAGGGTCACAGGGTCCGAATACAATGAGCAGTTCTTC; cdr3_aa: CASRVTGSEYNEQFF
v_call: TRBV27; j_call: TRBJ2-7; clone_size: NA; d_call: TRBD1; cdr3_nt: TGTGCCAGCAGTACCTGGACAGGGTATGAGCAGTACTTC; cdr3_aa: CASSTWTGYEQYF
v_call: TRBV15; j_call: TRBJ2-6; clone_size: NA; d_call: NA; cdr3_nt: TGTGCCACCAGCAGACCCGGGGCATCCTCTGGGGCCAACGTCCTGACTTTC; cdr3_aa: CATSRPGASSGANVLTF
v_call: TRBV6-1; j_call: TRBJ2-4; clone_size: once; d_call: NA; cdr3_nt: TGTGCCAGCAGGGGAAGTGCGGCCAAAAACATTCAGTACTTC; cdr3_aa: CASRGSAAKNIQYF
v_call: TRBV5-6; j_call: TRBJ1-2; clone_size: NA; d_call: NA; cdr3_nt: TGTGCCAGCAGCTTGGACGGGGACTATGGCTACACCTTC; cdr3_aa: CASSLDGDYGYTF
v_call: TRBV5-1; j_call: TRBJ1-2; clone_size: NA; d_call: NA; cdr3_nt: TGCGCCAGCGGGTTGGACAGAGGCTATGGCTACACCTTC; cdr3_aa: CASGLDRGYGYTF
v_call: TRBV6-5; j_call: TRBJ1-1; clone_size: NA; d_call: NA; cdr3_nt: TGTGCCAGCAGCTGGACCCCCCAGGCCACTGAAGCTTTCTTT; cdr3_aa: CASSWTPQATEAFF
v_call: TRBV5-4; j_call: TRBJ2-7; clone_size: NA; d_call: TRBD2; cdr3_nt: TGTGCCAGCAGCCTTAGCGGGGGGGCTGCGTACGAGCAGTACTTC; cdr3_aa: CASSLSGGAAYEQYF
v_call: TRBV11-1; j_call: TRBJ1-6; clone_size: NA; d_call: NA; cdr3_nt: TGTGCCAGCAGCTTACTGGCCGGCGCTAATTCACCCCTCCACTTT; cdr3_aa: CASSLLAGANSPLHF
v_call: TRBV29-1; j_call: TRBJ2-7; clone_size: NA; d_call: TRBD1; cdr3_nt: TGCAGCGTTCGTACAGGGGGTCCCTACGAGCAGTACTTC; cdr3_aa: CSVRTGGPYEQYF
v_call: TRBV15; j_call: TRBJ1-6; clone_size: NA; d_call: NA; cdr3_nt: TGTGCCACCAGCAGAGATCACGGAGAGGAGGCCTATAATTCACCCCTCCACTTT; cdr3_aa: CATSRDHGEEAYNSPLHF
v_call: TRBV27; j_call: TRBJ2-1; clone_size: NA; d_call: NA; cdr3_nt: TGTGCCAGCAGTTTATCGCCTGAGTTCCGTTACAATGAGCAGTTCTTC; cdr3_aa: CASSLSPEFRYNEQFF
v_call: TRBV28; j_call: TRBJ2-7; clone_size: once; d_call: TRBD1; cdr3_nt: TGTGCCAGCAGTTGGGTTCGGAAGACAGGGGGGTACGAGCAGTACTTC; cdr3_aa: CASSWVRKTGGYEQYF
v_call: TRBV10-2; j_call: TRBJ1-1; clone_size: NA; d_call: NA; cdr3_nt: TGCGCCAGCAGTATTGGAGTGAACACTGAAGCTTTCTTT; cdr3_aa: CASSIGVNTEAFF
v_call: TRBV6-4; j_call: TRBJ1-2; clone_size: NA; d_call: NA; cdr3_nt: TGTGCCAGCAGTGACGGCGGGGCCGCTTATGGCTACACCTTC; cdr3_aa: CASSDGGAAYGYTF
v_call: TRBV5-1; j_call: TRBJ2-5; clone_size: NA; d_call: TRBD1; cdr3_nt: TGCGCCAGCAGCTTGGAAGACAGGGGGTCGGAGTTCGTGGAGACCCAGTACTTC; cdr3_aa: CASSLEDRGSEFVETQYF
v_call: TRBV5-1; j_call: TRBJ2-1; clone_size: NA; d_call: NA; cdr3_nt: TGCGCCAGCAGCCCCCCGGCGGACGACTCCTACAATGAGCAGTTCTTC; cdr3_aa: CASSPPADDSYNEQFF
v_call: TRBV9; j_call: TRBJ2-2; clone_size: few; d_call: TRBD1; cdr3_nt: TGTGCCAGCAGCGTAGAACAGGGGCAAAACACCGGGGAGCTGTTTTTT; cdr3_aa: CASSVEQGQNTGELFF
v_call: TRBV11-2; j_call: TRBJ2-3; clone_size: NA; d_call: NA; cdr3_nt: TGTGCCAGCAGCTTAGATCCCATGAGCGGAGATACAGATACGCAGTATTTT; cdr3_aa: CASSLDPMSGDTDTQYF
v_call: TRBV11-2; j_call: TRBJ1-2; clone_size: NA; d_call: TRBD1; cdr3_nt: TGTGCCAGCAGCCCCAGCGGGACAGGCATCTATGGCTACACCTTC; cdr3_aa: CASSPSGTGIYGYTF
v_call: TRBV7-8; j_call: TRBJ2-7; clone_size: NA; d_call: TRBD2; cdr3_nt: TGTGCCAGCAGCACGCGGGGGGCGCTGGGGGAGCAGTACTTC; cdr3_aa: CASSTRGALGEQYF
v_call: TRBV27; j_call: TRBJ2-2; clone_size: NA; d_call: TRBD2; cdr3_nt: TGTGCCAGCAGTCGGGGACTAGCAGTCGGGGAGCTGTTTTTT; cdr3_aa: CASSRGLAVGELFF
v_call: TRBV10-3; j_call: TRBJ1-1; clone_size: NA; d_call: NA; cdr3_nt: TGTGCCATCAGTGAAGGCACCCCGAACACTGAAGCTTTCTTT; cdr3_aa: CAISEGTPNTEAFF
v_call: TRBV6-4; j_call: TRBJ1-6; clone_size: NA; d_call: NA; cdr3_nt: TGTGCCAGCAGTGACCCGCAGGGAGGGGGGATCTCCTATAATTCACCCCTCCACTTT; cdr3_aa: CASSDPQGGGISYNSPLHF
v_call: TRBV7-9; j_call: TRBJ2-7; clone_size: NA; d_call: NA; cdr3_nt: TGTGCCAGCAGCCGCGGCGAGGGCAGAGTCTACGAGCAGTACTTC; cdr3_aa: CASSRGEGRVYEQYF
v_call: TRBV7-9; j_call: TRBJ2-2; clone_size: NA; d_call: NA; cdr3_nt: TGTGCCAGCAGCTTGCGGCAAGCCGGGGAGCTGTTTTTT; cdr3_aa: CASSLRQAGELFF
v_call: TRBV9; j_call: TRBJ2-7; clone_size: NA; d_call: NA; cdr3_nt: TGTGCCAGCAGCGCGCTGCCGGGGGATTTCTACGAGCAGTACTTC; cdr3_aa: CASSALPGDFYEQYF
v_call: TRBV6-1; j_call: TRBJ1-1; clone_size: NA; d_call: NA; cdr3_nt: TGTGCCAGCAGTCCTCAAACAGGGTCGGGCACTGAAGCTTTCTTT; cdr3_aa: CASSPQTGSGTEAFF
v_call: TRBV6-5; j_call: TRBJ2-1; clone_size: NA; d_call: NA; cdr3_nt: TGTGCCAGCAGTGGGGGATACAATGAGCAGTTCTTC; cdr3_aa: CASSGGYNEQFF
v_call: TRBV7-9; j_call: TRBJ2-7; clone_size: NA; d_call: TRBD1; cdr3_nt: TGTGCCAGCAGCATACCGACAGGGGCTGTCTACGAGCAGTACTTC; cdr3_aa: CASSIPTGAVYEQYF
v_call: TRBV13; j_call: TRBJ1-5; clone_size: NA; d_call: TRBD1; cdr3_nt: TGTGCCAGCAGCGAAGGGACAGGGGGACCCAATCAGCCCCAGCATTTT; cdr3_aa: CASSEGTGGPNQPQHF
v_call: TRBV4-1; j_call: TRBJ1-2; clone_size: NA; d_call: NA; cdr3_nt: TGCGCCAGCAGCCAAGATCCAGGGATAGGAGGCTACACCTTC; cdr3_aa: CASSQDPGIGGYTF
v_call: TRBV6-1; j_call: TRBJ2-2; clone_size: NA; d_call: TRBD2; cdr3_nt: TGTGCCAGCAGTGAATGGGTAGCGGGGGGCGGCGGGGAGCTGTTTTTT; cdr3_aa: CASSEWVAGGGGELFF
v_call: TRBV13; j_call: TRBJ2-7; clone_size: NA; d_call: TRBD1; cdr3_nt: TGTGCCAGCAGCTGGGGACAGGGGGGATACGAGCAGTACTTC; cdr3_aa: CASSWGQGGYEQYF
v_call: TRBV13; j_call: TRBJ2-5; clone_size: NA; d_call: NA; cdr3_nt: TGTGCCAGCAGCTCCCAGACTAGTCCGAGGACCCAGTACTTC; cdr3_aa: CASSSQTSPRTQYF
v_call: TRBV4-2; j_call: TRBJ2-1; clone_size: NA; d_call: NA; cdr3_nt: TGTGCCAGCAGCCATTCTAGCGTTCCCAATGAGCAGTTCTTC; cdr3_aa: CASSHSSVPNEQFF
v_call: TRBV30; j_call: TRBJ2-7; clone_size: few; d_call: NA; cdr3_nt: TGTGCCTGGAGTAAGGGGGACTCCTACGAGCAGTACTTC; cdr3_aa: CAWSKGDSYEQYF
v_call: TRBV2; j_call: TRBJ2-7; clone_size: NA; d_call: NA; cdr3_nt: TGTGCCAGCAGTGTCGTCGCAGGGTACCGGGAGCAGTACTTC; cdr3_aa: CASSVVAGYREQYF
v_call: TRBV29-1; j_call: TRBJ1-2; clone_size: NA; d_call: NA; cdr3_nt: TGCAGCGTTGAGGGGGGGGCCAGCTATGGCTACACCTTC; cdr3_aa: CSVEGGASYGYTF
v_call: TRBV11-2; j_call: TRBJ2-3; clone_size: NA; d_call: NA; cdr3_nt: TGTGCCAGCAGCTTGACAGATACGCAGTATTTT; cdr3_aa: CASSLTDTQYF
v_call: TRBV27; j_call: TRBJ2-7; clone_size: NA; d_call: TRBD2; cdr3_nt: TGTGCCAGCAGTTTAGGGCGGGGGGGCCCTTACGAGCAGTACTTC; cdr3_aa: CASSLGRGGPYEQYF
v_call: TRBV13; j_call: TRBJ2-5; clone_size: NA; d_call: TRBD2; cdr3_nt: TGTGCCAGCACCGCGGGAGCGGGTATAAACCAAGAGACCCAGTACTTC; cdr3_aa: CASTAGAGINQETQYF
v_call: TRBV18; j_call: TRBJ1-5; clone_size: NA; d_call: NA; cdr3_nt: TGTGCCAGCTCACCACTCAGGGGTGGCAATCAGCCCCAGCATTTT; cdr3_aa: CASSPLRGGNQPQHF
v_call: TRBV11-2; j_call: TRBJ2-7; clone_size: NA; d_call: TRBD1; cdr3_nt: TGTGCCAGCCAACGACAGGGGGCTTTTTACGAGCAGTACTTC; cdr3_aa: CASQRQGAFYEQYF
v_call: TRBV7-9; j_call: TRBJ1-2; clone_size: NA; d_call: TRBD1; cdr3_nt: TGTGCCAGCAGCTTAGGCAGGGGGCCGGATCGAGGCTACACCTTC; cdr3_aa: CASSLGRGPDRGYTF
v_call: TRBV5-4; j_call: TRBJ2-1; clone_size: NA; d_call: NA; cdr3_nt: TGTGCCAGCAGCTACCCCGGGCCGAGCTCCTACAATGAGCAGTTCTTC; cdr3_aa: CASSYPGPSSYNEQFF
v_call: TRBV5-1; j_call: TRBJ1-1; clone_size: NA; d_call: TRBD1; cdr3_nt: TGCGCCAGCAGCTTCCAACAGGGGGCGGCGTGGGCAGAAGCTTTCTTT; cdr3_aa: CASSFQQGAAWAEAFF
v_call: TRBV5-8; j_call: TRBJ2-5; clone_size: NA; d_call: TRBD2; cdr3_nt: TGTGCCAGCAGCTTGGCCTGGGTCTCGTATAGCGGGGGAGAAGAGACCCAGTACTTC; cdr3_aa: CASSLAWVSYSGGEETQYF
v_call: TRBV11-2; j_call: TRBJ1-2; clone_size: NA; d_call: NA; cdr3_nt: TGTGCCAGCAGCTTAGGAGGGACCCTACGAAACTATGGCTACACCTTC; cdr3_aa: CASSLGGTLRNYGYTF
v_call: TRBV27; j_call: TRBJ2-7; clone_size: NA; d_call: NA; cdr3_nt: TGTGCCAGCACAAGGACCTGGGAGGCGAGCTCCTACGAGCAGTACTTC; cdr3_aa: CASTRTWEASSYEQYF
v_call: TRBV4-3; j_call: TRBJ2-2; clone_size: NA; d_call: NA; cdr3_nt: TGCGCCAGCAGCCAGCGATTCTCCGCCCAGCTGACCGGGGAGCTGTTTTTT; cdr3_aa: CASSQRFSAQLTGELFF
v_call: TRBV10-2; j_call: TRBJ1-1; clone_size: NA; d_call: NA; cdr3_nt: TGCGCCAGCAGTGAGTCATTAGGGTATGAAGCTTTCTTT; cdr3_aa: CASSESLGYEAFF
v_call: TRBV27; j_call: TRBJ2-3; clone_size: NA; d_call: NA; cdr3_nt: TGTGCCAGCAGCCCCGCCACAGATACGCAGTATTTT; cdr3_aa: CASSPATDTQYF